This T cell receptor beta chain is drawn from a study of cytomegalovirus exposure and HLA in healthy donors. Study-level results: Most likely, a cluster of highly shared sequence variants arose as a sequencing artifact.

Turning to this clone: The antigen is not known.

The germline gives CDR1 SNHLY, CDR2 FYNNEI. V lost 10 bases and J 5 bases, leaving 15 bases between the germline ends. This CDR3 region has 13 residues. It was with 60 Vbeta and 13 Jbeta primers that the PCR ran. Only in-frame clones appear in the TCRdb table, and some are missing; sequencing was by immunoSEQ multiplex PCR. The profile shows around 200,000 clones, approximately 86% of them singletons. This receptor was obtained from a woman in her twenties or thirties in good health and CMV-seronegative. The chain links TRBV2 to TRBJ2-4, with D maybe TRBD2 (6 bases). Sequencing was carried out using PBMCs. For the CDR3, the DNA is TGTGCCACCAGGGTAGCGGTTCAAAACATTCAGTACTTC. Translating it yields CATRVAVQNIQYF.